The 2 T cell receptor beta chains reported below all come from one sample, sequenced in a study of blood T cell repertoires in COVID-19. Profiling relied on immunoSEQ multiplex PCR, and the TCRdb table lists in-frame clones only, not all of them. The data show roughly 220,000 clones, around 83% seen once. Source material: PBMCs or T cells enriched from blood (not recorded which). The receptors come from a woman between 40 and 50 years old with acute COVID-19.

The chain uses TRBV27 and TRBJ1-1; a possible D gene is TRBD1 (5 bases). Germline lookup yields CDR1 MNHEY and CDR2 SMNVEV (reference sequence). CDR3 size: 15 residues. The V end was cut by 5 bases, the J end by 4 bases, with 17 bases between. CDR3 nucleotides: TGTGCCAGCAGTACAAACAGGTTGGGCGGCACTGAAGCTTTCTTT. Its translation is CASSTNRLGGTEAFF.

In this sample, this clone turned up once. V and J are TRBV7-9 and TRBJ2-7; the match to TRBD2 covers 13 bases. V was pared by 5 bases and J by 5 bases, with 9 bases of the junction left unmatched. Germline V lookup: CDR1 SEHNR, CDR2 FQNEAQ (reference sequence). This CDR3 spans 16 amino acids. The CDR3 bases are TGTGCCAGCAGCCTCCGGACTAGCGGGAGTTCCCACGAGCAGTACTTC. Translated: CASSLRTSGSSHEQYF.